The source of this T cell receptor (beta chain) is a study of CXCR3-negative and CXCR3-positive naive CD8 T cells. The germline CDR1 and CDR2 sequences are LNHNV and YYDKDF (reference sequence). This CDR3 comprises 13 residues. 5' RACE that incorporated UMI labels was used to prepare the TRB cDNA libraries. TCRdb re-analyzed the 5' RACE reads; it lists each CDR3 protein once, without DNA. The sample has about 130,000 distinct CDR3 sequences. A word on this clonotype: Its cognate antigen is unknown.

Whole-study findings and limits: TRB CDR3s were more hydrophobic in CXCR3-positive than in CXCR3-negative naive cells.

The TCR was taken from a human donor in good health. Some clones in this sample may be carry-over from other donors' samples. The specimen was naive CXCR3+ CD8+ T cells from blood. The sample's subset: CD45RO-CCR7+CD27+CD95- naive CD8+ T cells expressing CXCR3 (TNR3+). This sequence joins TRBV15 and TRBJ1-6; TCRdb's D gene call, TRBD1, goes unchecked for lack of DNA. This CDR3 reads CATSDRKNSPLHF. Combining the CDR3 with reference TRBV15 and TRBJ1-6 gives the whole variable domain DAMVIQNPRYQVTQFGKPVTLSCSQTLNHNVMYWYQQKSSQAPKLLFHYYDKDFNNEADTPDNFQSRRPNTSFCFLDIRSPGLGDTAMYLCATSDRKNSPLHFGNGTRLTVT.